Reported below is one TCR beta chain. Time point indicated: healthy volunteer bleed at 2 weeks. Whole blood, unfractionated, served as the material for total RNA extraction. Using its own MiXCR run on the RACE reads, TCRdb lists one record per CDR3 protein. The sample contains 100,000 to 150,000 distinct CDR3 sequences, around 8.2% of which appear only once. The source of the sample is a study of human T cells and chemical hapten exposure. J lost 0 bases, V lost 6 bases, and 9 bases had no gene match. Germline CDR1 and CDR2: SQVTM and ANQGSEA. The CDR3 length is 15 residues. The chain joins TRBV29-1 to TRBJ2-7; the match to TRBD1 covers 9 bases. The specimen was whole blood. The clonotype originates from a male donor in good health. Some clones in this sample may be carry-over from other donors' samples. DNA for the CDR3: TGCAGCGTCGTAACGGGACAGGGACTCTCCTACGAGCAGTACTTC. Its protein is CSVVTGQGLSYEQYF.